The 9 T cell receptor beta chains listed next were all sequenced from one sample in a study of response to subunit inactivated influenza vaccine. A single record per CDR3 protein comes from TCRdb applying MiXCR to the RT-PCR reads. This sample has a few hundred thousand distinct CDR3 sequences, with about 11% found just once. Another study also made use of these data, one on T cells expressing NK-cell markers. That study reports: Researchers built TCR beta cDNA using 5'RACE template switching with UMIs.

Sequences were derived from PBMCs from blood, sampled on the day of vaccination. These receptors were obtained from a man aged 50 or older who received an inactivated influenza vaccine.

This chain connects TRBV20-1 to TRBJ1-1; 9 bases align to TRBD1. There are 18 residues in the CDR3. V trimming: 0 bases; J trimming: 0 bases; junction bases outside the gene matches: 11. In germline, CDR1 is DFQATT, CDR2 SNEGSKA (reference sequence). The CDR3 nucleotides are TGCAGTGCTAGAGATCTGGCGGGGACAGGGCCTCTGAACACTGAAGCTTTCTTT. Encoded protein: CSARDLAGTGPLNTEAFF.

This clonotype occurred many times. J is TRBJ2-1 and V is TRBV7-6, with 11 bases lining up with TRBD2. The CDR3 loop spans 16 amino acids. V gave up 5 bases and J gave up 2 bases; unmatched junction bases: 5. Germline CDR1 and CDR2: SGHVS and FNYEAQ. The CDR3 is CASSGSGLAAYNEQFF. DNA for the CDR3: TGTGCCAGCAGCGGGTCGGGACTAGCGGCCTACAATGAGCAGTTCTTC.

The J gene is TRBJ2-1, the V gene TRBV6-4; 13 positions match TRBD2. With 6 bases clipped from V and 3 bases from J, the junction kept 8 bases outside the gene matches. This CDR3 has 17 residues. Germline V gene data show CDR1 as MRHNA and CDR2 as SNTAGT. The CDR3 spells CASSPEGLAGNYNEQFF. The CDR3 nucleotides are TGTGCCAGCAGCCCGGAGGGACTAGCGGGAAACTACAATGAGCAGTTCTTC.

The genes are TRBV3-1 and TRBJ2-7; unclear D gene. CDR1 and CDR2 from the germline V gene are LGHDT and YNNKEL (reference sequence). V gave up 1 base and J gave up 7 bases, with 17 bases separating them. The length of the CDR3 is 15 residues. The DNA for the CDR3 is TGTGCCAGCAGCCAAGTGAGAACTGGAAGTGGAGAGCAGTACTTC. It specifies CASSQVRTGSGEQYF.

This clonotype has a handful of counts. J is TRBJ2-5 and V is TRBV7-9, with a possible D match to TRBD2 (5 bases). V was cut by 4 bases and J by 5 bases, with 17 bases left in between. The CDR3 extends over 15 amino acids. Germline V gene data show CDR1 as SEHNR and CDR2 as FQNEAQ (reference sequence). Here the CDR3 DNA reads TGTGCCAGCAGCTATCGGGATCCCCTCCAGGAGACCCAGTACTTC. This gives the protein CASSYRDPLQETQYF.

The chain is built from TRBV20-1 and TRBJ1-1; 9 positions match TRBD1. There are 12 residues in the CDR3. Germline CDR1 reads DFQATT; CDR2 reads SNEGSKA (reference sequence). Trimming removed 5 bases from V and 7 bases from J; junction bases left unmatched: 5. The CDR3 loop is CSASGQGYEAFF. DNA of the CDR3: TGCAGTGCTTCGGGACAGGGCTATGAAGCTTTCTTT.

The chain has TRBV20-1 and TRBJ2-7; tentatively, D is TRBD1 (7 bases). Germline CDR1 DFQATT, CDR2 SNEGSKA (reference sequence). The CDR3 covers 15 residues. With 0 bases removed from V and 2 bases from J, the gap between germline ends came to 14 bases. In DNA, the CDR3 is TGCAGTGCTAGAGATCTAGGGGGCGGGACCTACGAGCAGTACTTC. This codes for CSARDLGGGTYEQYF.

This sequence joins TRBV2 and TRBJ1-3; no reliable D call. CDR1 and CDR2 (germline): SNHLY, FYNNEI. The V gene lost 1 base and the J gene lost 0 bases, with 10 bases spanning the gap. The CDR3 has 16 residues. The CDR3: CASSEGGSTSGNTIYF. Here the CDR3 DNA reads TGTGCCAGCAGTGAAGGGGGATCAACCTCTGGAAACACCATATATTTT.

This rearrangement joins TRBV11-2 to TRBJ1-5, with 7 bases that match TRBD1. Germline CDR1 reads SGHAT; CDR2 reads FQNNGV. This CDR3 is built from 18 residues. V gave up 1 base and J gave up 3 bases; unmatched junction bases: 12. CDR3 region: CASSLGSVGQMNNQPQHF. As DNA, the CDR3 is TGTGCCAGCAGCTTAGGTTCGGTGGGACAGATGAACAATCAGCCCCAGCATTTT.